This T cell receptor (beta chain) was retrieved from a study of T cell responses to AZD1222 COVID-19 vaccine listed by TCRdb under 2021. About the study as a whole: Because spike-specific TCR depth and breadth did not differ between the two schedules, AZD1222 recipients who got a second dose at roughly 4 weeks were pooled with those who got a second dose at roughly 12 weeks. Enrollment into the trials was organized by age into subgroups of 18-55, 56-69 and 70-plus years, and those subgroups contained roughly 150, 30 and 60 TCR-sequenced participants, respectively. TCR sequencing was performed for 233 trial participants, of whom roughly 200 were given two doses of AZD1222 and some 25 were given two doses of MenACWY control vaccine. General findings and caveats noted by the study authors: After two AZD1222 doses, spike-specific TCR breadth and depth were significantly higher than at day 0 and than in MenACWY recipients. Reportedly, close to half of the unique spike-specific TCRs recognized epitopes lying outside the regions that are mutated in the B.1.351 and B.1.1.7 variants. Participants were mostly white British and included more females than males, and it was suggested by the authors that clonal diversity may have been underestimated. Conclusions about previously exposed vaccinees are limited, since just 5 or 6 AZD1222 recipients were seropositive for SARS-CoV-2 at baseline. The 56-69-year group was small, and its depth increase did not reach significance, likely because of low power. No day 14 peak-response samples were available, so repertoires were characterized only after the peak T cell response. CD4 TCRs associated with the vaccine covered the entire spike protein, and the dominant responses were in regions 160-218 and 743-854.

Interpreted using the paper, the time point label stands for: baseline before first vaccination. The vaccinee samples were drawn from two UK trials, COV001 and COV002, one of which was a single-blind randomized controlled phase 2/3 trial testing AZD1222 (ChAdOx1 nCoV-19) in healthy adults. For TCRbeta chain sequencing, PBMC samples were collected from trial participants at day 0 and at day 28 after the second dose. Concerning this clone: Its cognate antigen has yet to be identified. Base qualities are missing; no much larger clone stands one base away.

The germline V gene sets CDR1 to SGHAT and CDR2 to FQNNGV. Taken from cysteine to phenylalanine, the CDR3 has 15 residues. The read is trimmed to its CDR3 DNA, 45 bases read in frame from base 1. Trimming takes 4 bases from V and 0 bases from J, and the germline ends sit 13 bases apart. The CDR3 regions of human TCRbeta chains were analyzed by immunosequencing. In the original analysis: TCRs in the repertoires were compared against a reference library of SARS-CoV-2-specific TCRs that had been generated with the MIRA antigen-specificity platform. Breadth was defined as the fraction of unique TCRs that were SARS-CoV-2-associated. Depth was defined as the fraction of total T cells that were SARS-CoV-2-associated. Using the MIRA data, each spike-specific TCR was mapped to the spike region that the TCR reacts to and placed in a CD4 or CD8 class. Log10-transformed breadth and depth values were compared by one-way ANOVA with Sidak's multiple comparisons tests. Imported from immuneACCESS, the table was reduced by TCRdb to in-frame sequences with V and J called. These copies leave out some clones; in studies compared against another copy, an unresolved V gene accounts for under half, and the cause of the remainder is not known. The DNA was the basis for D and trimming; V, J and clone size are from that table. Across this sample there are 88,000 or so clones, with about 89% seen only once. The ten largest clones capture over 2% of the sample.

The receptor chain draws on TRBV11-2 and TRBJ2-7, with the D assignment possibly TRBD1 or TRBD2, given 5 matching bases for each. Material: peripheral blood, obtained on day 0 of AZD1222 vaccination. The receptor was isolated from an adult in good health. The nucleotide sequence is TGTGCCAGCAGCTCCTGGGACGACTACTCCTACGAGCAGTACTTC. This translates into CASSSWDDYSYEQYF.